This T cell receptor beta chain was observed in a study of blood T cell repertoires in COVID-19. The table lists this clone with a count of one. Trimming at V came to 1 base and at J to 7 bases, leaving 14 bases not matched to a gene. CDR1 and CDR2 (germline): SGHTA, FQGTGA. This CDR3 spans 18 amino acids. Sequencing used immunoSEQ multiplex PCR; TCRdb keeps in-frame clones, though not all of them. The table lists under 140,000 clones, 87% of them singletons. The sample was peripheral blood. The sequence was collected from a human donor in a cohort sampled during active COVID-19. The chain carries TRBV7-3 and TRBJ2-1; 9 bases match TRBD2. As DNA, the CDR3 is TGTGCCAGCAGCTTAATGTCACGGCGGGAGGGCCCGGGGAATGAGCAGTTCTTC. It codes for CASSLMSRREGPGNEQFF.